This T cell receptor (beta chain) is from a study of shared clonotypes between healthy human individuals. General study findings and limits: It was only blood that was sampled, and tissue repertoires likely differ.

The CDR3 length is 12 residues. Per germline, CDR1 MDHEN and CDR2 SYDVKM. Trimming stripped 5 bases from V and 9 bases from J, with 11 bases between. In regard to this clone: The target antigen is unknown.

PCR replicates performed on unsorted PBMC used around 310 ng DNA, around 28,000 T cell genomes. Sequencing on ten immunoSEQ deep assay plates was performed for unsorted PBMC DNA. Method: immunoSEQ multiplex PCR; TCRdb's copy keeps in-frame clones and lacks some. This table holds some 490,000 clones, over 75% found once. Donors were healthy HIV-negative adults without recently reported acute infections or vaccinations. This sequence originates from a woman between 35 and 50 years old in good health. Some clones in this sample may be carry-over from other donors' samples. Sequenced sample: PBMCs. The gene calls are TRBV28 and TRBJ1-5, with D unresolved. The CDR3 sequence: CASSPYVGPQHF. CDR3 in DNA: TGTGCCAGCAGTCCCTACGTTGGGCCCCAGCATTTT.